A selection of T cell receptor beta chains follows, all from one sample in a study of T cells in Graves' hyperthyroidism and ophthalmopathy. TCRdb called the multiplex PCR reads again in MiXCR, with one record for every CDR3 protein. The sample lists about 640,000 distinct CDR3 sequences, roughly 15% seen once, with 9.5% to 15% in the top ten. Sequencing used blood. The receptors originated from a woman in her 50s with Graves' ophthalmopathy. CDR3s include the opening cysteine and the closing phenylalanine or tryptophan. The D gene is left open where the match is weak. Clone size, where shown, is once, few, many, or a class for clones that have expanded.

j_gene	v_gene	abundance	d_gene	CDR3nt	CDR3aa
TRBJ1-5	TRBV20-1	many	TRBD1	TGCAGTGCTAGAGTTCCGGGGACAGGGTTTGATCAGCCCCAGCATTTT	CSARVPGTGFDQPQHF
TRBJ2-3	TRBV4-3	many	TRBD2	TGCGCCAGCAGCCAAGATACGCGGGGAGCGGGAGGGCCGGGGGATACGCAGTATTTT	CASSQDTRGAGGPGDTQYF
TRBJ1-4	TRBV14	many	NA	TGTGCCAGCAGCCAAGGCCGGCAGGGAGGGGAAAAACTGTTTTTT	CASSQGRQGGEKLFF
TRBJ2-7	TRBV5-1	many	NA	TGCGCCAGCAGCAAAGGACAGCCACCTAACGAGCAGTACTTC	CASSKGQPPNEQYF
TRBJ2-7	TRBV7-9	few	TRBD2	TGTGCCAGCAGCCCCCCGGGGGGCGGGAGGGACTACGAGCAGTACTTC	CASSPPGGGRDYEQYF
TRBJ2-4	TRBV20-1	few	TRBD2	TGCAGTGCTAGTGGGGGGACTAGCGGGAGAAAAAACATTCAGTACTTC	CSASGGTSGRKNIQYF
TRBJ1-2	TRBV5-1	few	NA	TGCGCCAGCAGCTTGGGCCCTGTGGAGGCGAACTATGGCTACACCTTC	CASSLGPVEANYGYTF
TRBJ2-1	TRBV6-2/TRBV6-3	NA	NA	TGTGCCAGCAGTTACGAGAGTTATGAGCAGTTCTTC	CASSYESYEQFF
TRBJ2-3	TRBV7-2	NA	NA	TGTGCCAGCAGCTCGGGAATAAGTACGCAGTATTTT	CASSSGISTQYF
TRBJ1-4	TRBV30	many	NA	TGTGCCTGGAGTCAGGCAACCGCCGAAAAACTGTTTTTT	CAWSQATAEKLFF
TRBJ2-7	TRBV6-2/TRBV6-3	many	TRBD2	TGTGCCAGCAGTAGCGGAACCGGGACTAGGGTCGACGAGCAGTACTTC	CASSSGTGTRVDEQYF
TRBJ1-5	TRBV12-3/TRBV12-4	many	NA	TGTGCCAGCCGGGACGGAAGATATAGCAATCAGCCCCAGCATTTT	CASRDGRYSNQPQHF
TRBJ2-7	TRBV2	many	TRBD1	TGTGCCAGCACTGTCAGGGGGCACGAGCAGTACTTC	CASTVRGHEQYF
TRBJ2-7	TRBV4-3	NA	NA	TGCGCCAGCAGCCACCGAGGGGGTACTAACGAGCAGTACTTC	CASSHRGGTNEQYF
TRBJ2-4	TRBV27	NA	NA	TGTGCCAGCAGTCCACAAGCCAAAAACATTCAGTACTTC	CASSPQAKNIQYF
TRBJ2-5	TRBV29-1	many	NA	TGCAGCGTTGGCTCTCCAGGAGAGACCCAGTACTTC	CSVGSPGETQYF